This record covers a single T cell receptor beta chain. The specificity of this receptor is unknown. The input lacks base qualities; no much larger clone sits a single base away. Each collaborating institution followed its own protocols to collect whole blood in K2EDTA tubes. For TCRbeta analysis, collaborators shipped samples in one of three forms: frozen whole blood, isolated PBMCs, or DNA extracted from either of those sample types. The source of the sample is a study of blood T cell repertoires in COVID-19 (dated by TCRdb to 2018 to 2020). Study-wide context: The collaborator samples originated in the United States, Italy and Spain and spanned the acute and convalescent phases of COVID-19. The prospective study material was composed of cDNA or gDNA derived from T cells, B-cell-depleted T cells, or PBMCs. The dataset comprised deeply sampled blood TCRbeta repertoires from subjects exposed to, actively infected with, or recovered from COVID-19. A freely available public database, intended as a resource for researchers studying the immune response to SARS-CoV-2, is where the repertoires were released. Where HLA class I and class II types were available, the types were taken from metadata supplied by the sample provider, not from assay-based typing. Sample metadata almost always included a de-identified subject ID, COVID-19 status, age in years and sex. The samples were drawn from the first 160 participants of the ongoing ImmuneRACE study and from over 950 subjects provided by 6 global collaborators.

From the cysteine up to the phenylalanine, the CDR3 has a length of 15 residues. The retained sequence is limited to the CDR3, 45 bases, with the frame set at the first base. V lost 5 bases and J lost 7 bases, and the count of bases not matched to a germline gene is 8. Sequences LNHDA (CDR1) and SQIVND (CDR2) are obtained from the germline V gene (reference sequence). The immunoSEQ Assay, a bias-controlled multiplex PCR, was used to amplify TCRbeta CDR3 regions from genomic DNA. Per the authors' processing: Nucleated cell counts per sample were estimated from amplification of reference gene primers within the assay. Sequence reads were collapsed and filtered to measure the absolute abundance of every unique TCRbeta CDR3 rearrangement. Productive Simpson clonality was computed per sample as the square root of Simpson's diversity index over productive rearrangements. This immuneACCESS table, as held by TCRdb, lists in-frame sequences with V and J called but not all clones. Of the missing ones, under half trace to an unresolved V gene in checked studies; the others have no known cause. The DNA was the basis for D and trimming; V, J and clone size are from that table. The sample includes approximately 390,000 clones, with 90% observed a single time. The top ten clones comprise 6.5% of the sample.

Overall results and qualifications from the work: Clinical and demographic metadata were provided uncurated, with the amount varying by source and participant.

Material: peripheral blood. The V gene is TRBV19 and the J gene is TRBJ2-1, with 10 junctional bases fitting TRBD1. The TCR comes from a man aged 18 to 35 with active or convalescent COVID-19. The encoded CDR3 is CASSQGQGLPNEQFF. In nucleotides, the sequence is TGTGCCAGTAGTCAGGGACAGGGGCTTCCTAATGAGCAGTTCTTC.